Listed below are T cell receptor beta chains from one sample, sequenced in a study of blood T cell repertoires in COVID-19. Libraries were prepared by immunoSEQ multiplex PCR; TCRdb keeps only in-frame clonotypes and omits some of them. The sample comprises 300,000 to 400,000 clones, roughly 84% of which are singletons, and 1% rests with the top ten. Sequencing was performed on peripheral blood. All receptors come from a man between 45 and 60 years old with active or convalescent COVID-19. CDR3s include the opening cysteine and the closing phenylalanine or tryptophan. D genes are given only for firm matches. Size tells how often a clone was seen (once, few, many) or the class of an expanded clone, and some rows leave it out.

d_gene	v_gene	abundance	j_gene	CDR3aa	CDR3nt
TRBD1	TRBV7-2	.	TRBJ2-7	CASSLDSRDRYEQYF	TGTGCCAGCAGCTTAGACTCACGGGACAGATACGAGCAGTACTTC
.	TRBV29-1	.	TRBJ2-1	CSVLRNTLDEQFF	TGCAGCGTACTAAGGAACACCCTGGATGAGCAGTTCTTC
.	TRBV11-2	.	TRBJ2-1	CASSLDRARGSSEQFF	TGTGCCAGCAGCTTAGATCGGGCCAGGGGTTCGAGTGAGCAGTTCTTC
.	TRBV7-8	once	TRBJ1-4	CASSYYRDSRTNEKLFF	TGTGCCAGCAGCTACTACCGAGACAGTAGAACTAATGAAAAACTGTTTTTT
.	TRBV2	.	TRBJ1-3	CASRRGLARDGNTIYF	TGTGCCAGCAGGAGGGGGTTGGCGCGAGACGGTAACACCATATATTTT
.	TRBV2	.	TRBJ1-5	CASSFQAGVQPQHF	TGTGCCAGCAGTTTTCAGGCAGGGGTCCAGCCCCAGCATTTT
.	TRBV29-1	.	TRBJ1-3	CRRPGSGNTIYF	TGCAGACGTCCGGGATCTGGAAACACCATATATTTT
TRBD1	TRBV20-1	.	TRBJ2-3	CSASFARGLGTDTQYF	TGCAGTGCTAGTTTCGCGAGGGGGCTGGGCACAGATACGCAGTATTTT
TRBD1	TRBV28	once	TRBJ1-5	CASSLPGQGWYQPQHF	TGTGCCAGCAGTTTGCCGGGACAGGGATGGTATCAGCCCCAGCATTTT
TRBD1	TRBV5-1	.	TRBJ1-4	CASSAGTGDRDEKLFF	TGCGCCAGCAGCGCCGGGACAGGGGACCGTGATGAAAAACTGTTTTTT
.	TRBV27	once	TRBJ2-5	CASSLRSGETQYF	TGTGCCAGCAGTTTAAGGAGCGGAGAGACCCAGTACTTC